These 10 T cell receptor beta chains originate from one sample sequenced in a study of blood T cell repertoires in COVID-19. TCRdb's table, derived via immunoSEQ multiplex PCR, lists solely in-frame clones and lacks some. In the table there are 75,000 to 90,000 clones, about 80% of which are singletons. The sample consisted of peripheral blood. The receptors shown here come from a woman aged 70-85 years with acute or convalescent COVID-19.

The chain is built from TRBV10-3 and TRBJ1-2, with D perhaps TRBD1 (6 bases). This CDR3 is 14 amino acids long. The V gene's germline CDR1 is ENHRY and CDR2 SYGVKD. Trimming shortened V by 10 bases and J by 8 bases, and 23 bases separated the two germline ends. CDR3 sequence (DNA): TGTGCCACCAGGGAGAGCCTTTCAGGGGTCGGCTACACCTTC. Protein: CATRESLSGVGYTF.

Comments on this clone: This sample includes further DNA sequences coding for the same CDR3. The chain employs TRBV5-4 and TRBJ1-2; D is unclear. CDR1 and CDR2 from the germline V gene are SGHNT and YYREEE (reference sequence). Trimming shortened V by 2 bases and J by 4 bases, and 9 bases separated the two germline ends. The CDR3 consists of 13 residues. CDR3 nucleotides: TGTGCCAGCAGCTTAGCGGGCGTCTATGGCTACACCTTC. The encoded protein is CASSLAGVYGYTF. Drawing the rest from reference TRBV5-4 and TRBJ1-2, the complete variable domain is ETGVTQSPTHLIKTRGQQVTLRCSSQSGHNTVSWYQQALGQGPQFIFQYYREEENGRGNFPPRFSGLQFPNYSSELNVNALELDDSALYLCASSLAGVYGYTFGSGTRLTVV.

CDR3 in amino acids: CASSLGIETPGNTIYF. The DNA for the CDR3 is TGTGCCAGCAGCTTGGGGATCGAGACACCAGGAAACACCATATATTTT. V and J are TRBV5-5 and TRBJ1-3; unclear D gene. The germline V gene encodes CDR1 SGHKS and CDR2 YYEKEE (reference sequence). The CDR3 contains 16 residues. V lost 0 bases, J lost 4 bases, and 14 bases lay in between.

This chain uses TRBV5-1 with TRBJ2-5, with a possible D match to TRBD1 (6 bases). The CDR3 totals 13 residues. From germline, CDR1 is SGHRS and CDR2 YFSETQ. The V end lost 5 bases, the J end lost 5 bases, and 13 bases lay between the germline ends. The DNA for the CDR3 is TGCGCCAGCAGTAGAAGGGGGACGGAGACCCAGTACTTC. Translation: CASSRRGTETQYF. Complete variable domain (other parts from reference TRBV5-1 and TRBJ2-5): KAGVTQTPRYLIKTRGQQVTLSCSPISGHRSVSWYQQTPGQGLQFLFEYFSETQRNKGNFPGRFSGRQFSNSRSEMNVSTLELGDSALYLCASSRRGTETQYFGPGTRLLVL.

The genes are TRBV11-2 and TRBJ1-1; 9 positions agree with TRBD1. CDR3 length: 15 amino acids. The germline V gene encodes CDR1 SGHAT and CDR2 FQNNGV. V lost 3 bases, J lost 4 bases, and 6 bases stayed unmatched. CDR3 residues: CASSFTGTGITEAFF. In nucleotides, the CDR3 is TGTGCCAGCAGCTTCACCGGGACAGGGATCACTGAAGCTTTCTTT.

This sequence joins TRBV3-1 (or the pseudogene TRBV3-2) and TRBJ2-3, with 9 positions matching TRBD1. V shed 5 bases and J 2 bases; nucleotides not matched to a gene: 5. The CDR3 is 15 amino acids. Germline CDR1 is LGHDT and CDR2 is YNNKEL (reference sequence). The CDR3 spells CASSSGTGFTDTQYF. The CDR3 DNA reads as TGTGCCAGCAGCTCCGGGACAGGGTTCACAGATACGCAGTATTTT.

This chain links TRBV5-5 with TRBJ2-2, with 8 nucleotides matching TRBD1. Germline V lookup: CDR1 SGHKS, CDR2 YYEKEE (reference sequence). The CDR3 length is 16 residues. J gave up 5 bases and V 1 base, and 7 bases lay outside the gene matches. The CDR3 coding sequence is TGTGCCAGCAGCTTGCCGACAGGGGTGGATACCGGGGAGCTGTTTTTT. It encodes CASSLPTGVDTGELFF.

The V call is TRBV3-1 (or the pseudogene TRBV3-2), the J call TRBJ2-1; D gene ambiguous. The CDR3 runs 14 residues. Germline lookup yields CDR1 LGHDT and CDR2 YNNKEL (reference sequence). V was shortened by 0 bases and J by 7 bases, with 10 bases between the two germline ends. CDR3 loop: CASSQDLATNEQFF. DNA of the CDR3: TGTGCCAGCAGCCAAGATCTGGCAACAAATGAGCAGTTCTTC.

The V call is TRBV24-1, the J call TRBJ2-3; D perhaps matches TRBD2 (5 bases). CDR3 length: 19 amino acids. V gave up 3 bases and J gave up 6 bases, with 27 bases separating them. Looked up from germline, CDR1 is KGHDR and CDR2 is SFDVKD. CDR3: CATSDPDWTEGISVDTQYF. The CDR3 bases are TGTGCCACCAGTGATCCCGACTGGACTGAGGGAATATCGGTCGATACGCAGTATTTT.

This clone has only a few counts. The J gene is TRBJ2-7, the V gene TRBV9, with TRBD2 as a possible D gene (6 bases). Germline V gene lookup returns CDR1 SGDLS and CDR2 YYNGEE. Deletions cut 4 bases from V and 0 bases from J, with 14 bases between. This CDR3 spans 15 amino acids. The CDR3 DNA reads TGTGCCAGCAGCACCGGGGGAGACAGCTCCTACGAGCAGTACTTC. Translating gives CASSTGGDSSYEQYF.